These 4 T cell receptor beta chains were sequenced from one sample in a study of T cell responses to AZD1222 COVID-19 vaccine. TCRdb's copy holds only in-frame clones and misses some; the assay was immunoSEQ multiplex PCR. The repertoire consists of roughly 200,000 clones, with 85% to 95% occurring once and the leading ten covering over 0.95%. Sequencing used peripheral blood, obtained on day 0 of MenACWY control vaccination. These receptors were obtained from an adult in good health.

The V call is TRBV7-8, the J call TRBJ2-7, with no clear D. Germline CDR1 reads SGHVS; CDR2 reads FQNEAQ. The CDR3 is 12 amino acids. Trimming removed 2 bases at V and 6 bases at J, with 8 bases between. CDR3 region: CASSLSWFEQYF. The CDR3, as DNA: TGTGCCAGCAGCTTAAGTTGGTTCGAGCAGTACTTC.

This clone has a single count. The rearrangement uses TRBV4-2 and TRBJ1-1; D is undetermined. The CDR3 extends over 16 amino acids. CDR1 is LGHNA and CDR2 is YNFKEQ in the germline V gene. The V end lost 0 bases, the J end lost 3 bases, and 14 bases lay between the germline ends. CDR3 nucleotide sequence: TGTGCCAGCAGCCAAGAATTGAACCCGAGGGACACTGAAGCTTTCTTT. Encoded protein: CASSQELNPRDTEAFF.

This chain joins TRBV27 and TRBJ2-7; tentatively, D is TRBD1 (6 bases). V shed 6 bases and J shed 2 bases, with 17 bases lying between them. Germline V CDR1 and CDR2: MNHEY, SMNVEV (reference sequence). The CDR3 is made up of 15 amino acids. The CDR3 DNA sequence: TGTGCCAGCAGCCGCGCTATAGACAGGACCTACGAGCAGTACTTC. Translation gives CASSRAIDRTYEQYF.

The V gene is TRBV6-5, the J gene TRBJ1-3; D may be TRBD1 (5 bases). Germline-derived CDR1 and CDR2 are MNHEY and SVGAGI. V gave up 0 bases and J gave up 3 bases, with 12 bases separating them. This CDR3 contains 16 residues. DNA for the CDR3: TGTGCCAGCAGTTACTCATCAGGGATAAATGGAAACACCATATATTTT. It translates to CASSYSSGINGNTIYF.